The TCR beta chain under discussion was sequenced for a study of T cell responses to AZD1222 COVID-19 vaccine (dated by TCRdb to the early 2020s). Regarding the research as a whole: A total of 233 trial participants underwent TCR sequencing, of whom about 200 had received two doses of AZD1222 and some 25 had received two doses of the MenACWY control vaccine. Trial participants were enrolled by age into subgroups of 18-55, 56-69 and 70-plus years, and approximately 150, 30 and 60 TCR-sequenced participants, respectively, were included in these subgroups. The investigation overall reported the following: Participants were mostly white British and included more females than males, and it was suggested by the authors that clonal diversity may have been underestimated. The vaccine-associated CD4 TCRs covered the entire spike protein, and the dominant responses fell in regions 160-218 and 743-854. In the small 56-69-year group, the increase in depth fell short of significance, most likely because of low power. Because no day 14 peak-response samples were available, repertoires were characterized only after the peak T cell response. Reportedly, almost half of the unique spike-specific TCRs recognized epitopes lying outside the regions that are mutated in the B.1.351 and B.1.1.7 variants. A significant rise in spike-specific TCR breadth and depth was observed after two AZD1222 doses relative to day 0 and relative to MenACWY recipients. Conclusions about previously exposed vaccinees are limited, since just 5 or 6 AZD1222 recipients were seropositive for SARS-CoV-2 at baseline.

The sample's time point label, in plain terms: about 28 days (+/-7) after the second vaccine dose. Interpreted using the paper, the treatment or condition label stands for: meningococcal conjugate vaccine given as trial control. Vaccinee samples were obtained from the UK trials COV001 and COV002, which included a single-blind randomized controlled phase 2/3 trial of AZD1222 (ChAdOx1 nCoV-19) in healthy adults. Trial participant PBMC samples were collected at day 0 and day 28 after the second dose for TCRbeta chain sequencing. The CDR3 runs 14 residues from the cysteine to the phenylalanine. Kept here is only the CDR3 DNA, which spans 42 bases and is read in frame from base 1. V sheds 6 bases and J sheds 0 bases, leaving 12 bases between their ends. Per the germline V gene, MDHEN is the CDR1 and SYDVKM is the CDR2. The CDR3 regions of human TCRbeta chains were analyzed by immunosequencing. The authors' pipeline ran thus. TCRs in the repertoires were matched against a reference library of SARS-CoV-2-specific TCRs that had been generated with the MIRA antigen-specificity platform. Breadth meant the fraction of unique TCRs that were SARS-CoV-2-associated, whereas depth meant the fraction of total T cells that were SARS-CoV-2-associated. Each spike-specific TCR was assigned to its reactive spike region and to a CD4 or CD8 class using the MIRA data. Log10-transformed breadth and depth values were compared by one-way ANOVA with Sidak's multiple comparisons tests. TCRdb provides this immuneACCESS table in a form limited to in-frame rearrangements. Some clones are lacking; in checked studies, under half of them reflect an unresolved V gene, and why the rest are absent is not known. V and J calls and clone size are copied from that table; D and trimming were computed from the DNA. This sample lists around 210,000 clones; less than 95% were detected once. The ten biggest clones cover around 1.7% of the sample.

A note on this clone: Its antigen remains unidentified. One base away there is no much larger clone; base qualities are not given.

Sequenced material: peripheral blood, taken 28 days after the second dose of the MenACWY control vaccine. The clonotype originates from an adult who received the MenACWY meningococcal vaccine as a control. The V gene is TRBV28 and the J gene is TRBJ2-7; there is no confident call for the D gene. The DNA sequence reads TGTGCCAGCAGGCGCAGGAGACCCTCCTACGAGCAGTACTTC. It is translated as CASRRRRPSYEQYF.